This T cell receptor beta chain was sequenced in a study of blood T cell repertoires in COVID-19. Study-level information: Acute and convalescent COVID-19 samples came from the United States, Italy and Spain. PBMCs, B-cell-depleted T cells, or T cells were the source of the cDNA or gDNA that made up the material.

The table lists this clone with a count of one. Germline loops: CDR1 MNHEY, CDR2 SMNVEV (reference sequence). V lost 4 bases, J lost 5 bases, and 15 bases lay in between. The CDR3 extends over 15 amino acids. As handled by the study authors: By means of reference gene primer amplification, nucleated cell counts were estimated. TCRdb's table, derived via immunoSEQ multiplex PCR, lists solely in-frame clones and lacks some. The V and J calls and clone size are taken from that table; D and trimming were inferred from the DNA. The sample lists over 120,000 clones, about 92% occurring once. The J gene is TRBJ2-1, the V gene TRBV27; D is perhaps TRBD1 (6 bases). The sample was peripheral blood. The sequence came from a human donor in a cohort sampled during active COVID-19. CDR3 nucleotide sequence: TGTGCCAGCAGTTACAGGGCGGCGTTGGACAATGAGCAGTTCTTC. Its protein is CASSYRAALDNEQFF.